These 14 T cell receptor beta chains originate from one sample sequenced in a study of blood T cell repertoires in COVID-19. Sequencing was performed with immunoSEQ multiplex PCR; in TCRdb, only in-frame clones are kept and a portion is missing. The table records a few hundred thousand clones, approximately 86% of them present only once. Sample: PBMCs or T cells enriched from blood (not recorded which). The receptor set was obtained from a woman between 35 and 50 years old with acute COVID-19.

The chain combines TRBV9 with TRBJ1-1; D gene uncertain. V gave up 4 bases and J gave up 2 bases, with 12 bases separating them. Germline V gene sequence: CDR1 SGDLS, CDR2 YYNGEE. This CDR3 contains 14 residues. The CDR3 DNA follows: TGTGCCAGCAGCCCCCAGACAAGAAACACTGAAGCTTTCTTT. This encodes CASSPQTRNTEAFF. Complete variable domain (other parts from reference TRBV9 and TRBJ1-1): DSGVTQTPKHLITATGQRVTLRCSPRSGDLSVYWYQQSLDQGLQFLIQYYNGEERAKGNILERFSAQQFPDLHSELNLSSLELGDSALYFCASSPQTRNTEAFFGQGTRLTVV.

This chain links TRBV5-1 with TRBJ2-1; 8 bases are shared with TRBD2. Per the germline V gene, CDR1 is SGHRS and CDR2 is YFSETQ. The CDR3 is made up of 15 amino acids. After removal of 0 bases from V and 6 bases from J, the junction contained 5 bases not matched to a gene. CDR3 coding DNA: TGCGCCAGCAGCTTGGAAGGACTAGCACCCAATGAGCAGTTCTTC. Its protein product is CASSLEGLAPNEQFF. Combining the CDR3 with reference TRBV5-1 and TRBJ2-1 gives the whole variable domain KAGVTQTPRYLIKTRGQQVTLSCSPISGHRSVSWYQQTPGQGLQFLFEYFSETQRNKGNFPGRFSGRQFSNSRSEMNVSTLELGDSALYLCASSLEGLAPNEQFFGPGTRLTVL.

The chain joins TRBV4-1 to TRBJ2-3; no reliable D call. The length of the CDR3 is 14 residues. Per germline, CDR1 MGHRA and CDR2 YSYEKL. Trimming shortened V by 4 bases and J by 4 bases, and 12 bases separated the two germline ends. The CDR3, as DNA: TGCGCCAGCAGCCTCCAGATCCCCCCAGATACGCAGTATTTT. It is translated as CASSLQIPPDTQYF.

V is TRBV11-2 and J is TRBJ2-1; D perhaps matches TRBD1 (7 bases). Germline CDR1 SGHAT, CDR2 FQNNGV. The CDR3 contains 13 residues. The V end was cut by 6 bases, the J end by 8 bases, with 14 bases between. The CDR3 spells CASSSRGVDEQFF. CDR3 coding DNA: TGTGCCAGCAGTTCCAGGGGGGTCGATGAGCAGTTCTTC.

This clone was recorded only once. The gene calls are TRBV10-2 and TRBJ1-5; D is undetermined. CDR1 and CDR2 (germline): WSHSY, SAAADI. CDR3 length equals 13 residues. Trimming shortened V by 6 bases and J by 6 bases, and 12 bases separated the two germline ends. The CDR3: CASRAVLGQPQHF. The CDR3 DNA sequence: TGCGCCAGCAGGGCGGTCCTCGGTCAGCCCCAGCATTTT.

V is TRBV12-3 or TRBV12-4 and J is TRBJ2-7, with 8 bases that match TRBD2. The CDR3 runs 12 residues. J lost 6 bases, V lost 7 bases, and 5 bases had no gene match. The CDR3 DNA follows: TGTGCCAGCACCCTCAGCGGGAGCGAGCAGTACTTC. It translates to CASTLSGSEQYF.

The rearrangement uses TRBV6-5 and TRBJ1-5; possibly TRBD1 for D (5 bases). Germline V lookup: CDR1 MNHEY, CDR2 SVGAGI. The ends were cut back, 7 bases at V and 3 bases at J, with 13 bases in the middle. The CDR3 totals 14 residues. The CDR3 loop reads CASTKTDSNQPQHF. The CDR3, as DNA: TGTGCCAGCACTAAGACAGACTCCAATCAGCCCCAGCATTTT.

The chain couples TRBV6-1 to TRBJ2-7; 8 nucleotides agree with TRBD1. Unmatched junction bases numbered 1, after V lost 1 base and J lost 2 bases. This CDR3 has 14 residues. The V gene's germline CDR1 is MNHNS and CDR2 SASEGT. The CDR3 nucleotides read TGTGCCAGCAGTGAAGGGACAGGGACCTACGAGCAGTACTTC. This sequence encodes CASSEGTGTYEQYF.

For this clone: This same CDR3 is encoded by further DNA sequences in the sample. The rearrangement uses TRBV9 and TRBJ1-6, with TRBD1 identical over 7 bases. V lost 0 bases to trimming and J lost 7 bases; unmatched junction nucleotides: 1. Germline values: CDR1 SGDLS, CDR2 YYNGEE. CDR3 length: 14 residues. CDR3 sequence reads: CASSVGQGNSPLHF. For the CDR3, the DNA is TGTGCCAGCAGCGTAGGACAGGGAAATTCACCCCTCCACTTT.

CDR3 sequence: CSVELVGTEAFF. The CDR3 nucleotides read TGCAGCGTTGAGCTAGTTGGCACTGAAGCTTTCTTT. The rearrangement links TRBV29-1 to TRBJ1-1; unclear D gene. The V end lost 3 bases, the J end lost 4 bases, and 9 bases lay between the germline ends. The CDR3 runs 12 residues. Germline CDR1 reads SQVTM; CDR2 reads ANQGSEA.

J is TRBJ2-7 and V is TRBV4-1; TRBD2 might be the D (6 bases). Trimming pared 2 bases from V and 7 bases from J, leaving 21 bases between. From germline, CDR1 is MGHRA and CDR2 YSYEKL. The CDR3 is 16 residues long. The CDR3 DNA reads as TGCGCCAGCAGCCAATCCCCGGGACTCGAACATGGGGAGCAGTACTTC. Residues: CASSQSPGLEHGEQYF.

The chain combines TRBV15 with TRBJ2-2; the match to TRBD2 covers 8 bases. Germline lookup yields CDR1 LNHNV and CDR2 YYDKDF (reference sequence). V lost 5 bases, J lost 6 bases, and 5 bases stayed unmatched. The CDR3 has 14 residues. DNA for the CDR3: TGTGCCACCAGCCGGGGGGGTCTGTCCGGGGAGCTGTTTTTT. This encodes CATSRGGLSGELFF.

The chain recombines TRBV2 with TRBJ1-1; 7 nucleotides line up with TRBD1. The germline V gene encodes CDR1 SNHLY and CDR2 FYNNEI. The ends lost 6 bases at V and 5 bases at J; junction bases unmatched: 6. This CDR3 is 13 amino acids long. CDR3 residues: CASRGQGGTEAFF. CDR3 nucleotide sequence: TGTGCCAGCAGGGGGCAGGGGGGAACTGAAGCTTTCTTT. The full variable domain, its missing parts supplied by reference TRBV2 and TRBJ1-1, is EPEVTQTPSHQVTQMGQEVILRCVPISNHLYFYWYRQILGQKVEFLVSFYNNEISEKSEIFDDQFSVERPDGSNFTLKIRSTKLEDSAMYFCASRGQGGTEAFFGQGTRLTVV.

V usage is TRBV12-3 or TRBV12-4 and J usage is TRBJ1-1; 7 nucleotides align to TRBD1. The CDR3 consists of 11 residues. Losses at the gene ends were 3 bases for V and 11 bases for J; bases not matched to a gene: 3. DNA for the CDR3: TGTGCCAGCAGTTTGACGGACAGGGCTTTCTTT. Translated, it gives CASSLTDRAFF.